The sequence of this TCR beta chain was determined in a study of cytotoxic CD8 clonotypes in ibrutinib-treated CLL. The ends lost 5 bases at V and 8 bases at J; junction bases unmatched: 6. Germline V gene lookup returns CDR1 SEHNR and CDR2 FQNEAQ (reference sequence). The CDR3 covers 15 residues. Overall study findings and caveats: Ibrutinib response saw clonality rise, and progression saw it return toward baseline. Sustained-remission and progressing patients diverged in sampling times. Clonality at baseline surpassed age-matched healthy donors and tracked circulating CD8+ T-cell counts.

With sequencing, the targeted depth ranged from 1 in 200,000 to 1 in 1 million T cells. This table comes from immunoSEQ multiplex PCR, and its TCRdb copy is limited to in-frame clones, with some not included. The sample yields tens of thousands of clones, roughly 83% seen once. Note on this clone: As yet, its antigen is unknown.

The material sequenced was PBMCs, taken after 24 months of ibrutinib treatment. The chain has TRBV7-9 and TRBJ2-1; 13 positions match TRBD2. The clonotype originates from a human donor with chronic lymphocytic leukemia. CDR3: CASSMGLAGTDEQFF. The CDR3 DNA follows: TGTGCCAGCAGCATGGGACTAGCGGGAACCGATGAGCAGTTCTTC.